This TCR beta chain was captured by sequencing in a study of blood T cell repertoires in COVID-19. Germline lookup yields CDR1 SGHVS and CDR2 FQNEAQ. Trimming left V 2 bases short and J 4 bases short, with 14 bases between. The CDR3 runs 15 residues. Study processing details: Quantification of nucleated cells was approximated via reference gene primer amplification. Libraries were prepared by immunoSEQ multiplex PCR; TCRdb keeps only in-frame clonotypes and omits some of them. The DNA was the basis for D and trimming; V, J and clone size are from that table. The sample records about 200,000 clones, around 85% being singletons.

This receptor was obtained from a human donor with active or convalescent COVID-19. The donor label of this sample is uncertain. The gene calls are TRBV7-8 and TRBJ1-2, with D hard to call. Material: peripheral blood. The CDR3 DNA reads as TGTGCCAGCAGCTTATATGCCGGGTCTCTCTATGGCTACACCTTC. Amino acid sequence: CASSLYAGSLYGYTF.